A selection of T cell receptor beta chains follows, all from one sample in a study of cytomegalovirus exposure and HLA in healthy donors. Measured with immunoSEQ multiplex PCR; TCRdb has only the in-frame clones, and not every one. The table records roughly 200,000 clones, approximately 78% of them present only once. The sequenced sample was PBMCs. The receptors here all came from a woman aged 18 to 35 in good health and CMV-seronegative. Both conserved end residues are part of each CDR3. D genes are given only for firm matches. Some rows have no size entry. The others give once, few or many, or a class for an expanded clone.

DNA	CDR3	D	size	V	J
TGTGCCAGCAGTTTATTCGGGACAGCTGAGCAGTACTTC	CASSLFGTAEQYF	TRBD1	.	TRBV28	TRBJ2-7
TGCGCCAGCAGCTTGGCCGGGACAGGCCCCTCTGGGGCCAACGTCCTGACTTTC	CASSLAGTGPSGANVLTF	TRBD1	.	TRBV5-1	TRBJ2-6
TGTGCCAGCAGCTTATCCACAGGGATGAGGACTGAAGCTTTCTTT	CASSLSTGMRTEAFF	.	.	TRBV5-5	TRBJ1-1
TGTGCCAGCAGTTACGTTGCGGGAGTTGCAGATACGCAGTATTTT	CASSYVAGVADTQYF	TRBD2	.	TRBV6-5	TRBJ2-3
TGTGCCAGCAGCATACAGTACACTGAAGCTTTCTTT	CASSIQYTEAFF	.	.	TRBV7-8	TRBJ1-1
TGTGCCAGCTCACCTCGGGGGTACCAAGAGACCCAGTACTTC	CASSPRGYQETQYF	.	.	TRBV18	TRBJ2-5
TGTGCCAGCACCCCAGGGTACTATGGCTACACCTTC	CASTPGYYGYTF	.	.	TRBV28	TRBJ1-2
TGTGCCAGCAGCGTAGAAGCGGGAGGGGTTGTCCATGAGCAGTTCTTC	CASSVEAGGVVHEQFF	TRBD2	.	TRBV9	TRBJ2-1
TGTGCCAGCAGCCCTAGTACGAGTTTCGAGCAGTACTTC	CASSPSTSFEQYF	.	.	TRBV7-9	TRBJ2-7
TGTGCCAGCAGCGTCTCAGGGGGAGATGAGCAGTTCTTC	CASSVSGGDEQFF	TRBD1	.	TRBV9	TRBJ2-1
TGTGCCAGCAGTTTTAGGTCGGAGGACACTGAAGCTTTCTTT	CASSFRSEDTEAFF	.	few	TRBV27	TRBJ1-1
TGTGCCAGCAGCCTCGGCCCTAGCGCCTACAATGAGCAGTTCTTC	CASSLGPSAYNEQFF	.	.	TRBV6-1	TRBJ2-1
TGTGCCAGCGGCCCCCTGGACAGGGGTATCAATCAGCCCCAGCATTTT	CASGPLDRGINQPQHF	TRBD1	.	TRBV2	TRBJ1-5
TGTGCCAGCAGCGTCGGCCGGGAGGGCCCATGGTACTTC	CASSVGREGPWYF	TRBD2	.	TRBV5-6	TRBJ2-7
TGTGCCAGCAGTGACCAGGGGTACAATGAAAAACTGTTTTTT	CASSDQGYNEKLFF	.	.	TRBV6-5	TRBJ1-4
TGTGCCAGCAGCCACGGGACAGGGGTATTTAATGAAAAACTGTTTTTT	CASSHGTGVFNEKLFF	TRBD1	.	TRBV7-8	TRBJ1-4
TGTGCCAGCAGTGACCGGGACAGGGGCACCTACGAGCAGTACTTC	CASSDRDRGTYEQYF	TRBD1	.	TRBV2	TRBJ2-7
TGTGCCAGCAGCTTGGCTAGCTCCTACAATGAGCAGTTCTTC	CASSLASSYNEQFF	.	.	TRBV5-6	TRBJ2-1
TGTGCCAGCAGCTCGGACAGGTTCCACGAGCAGTACTTC	CASSSDRFHEQYF	TRBD1	.	TRBV7-6	TRBJ2-7
TGTGCCAGCAGCCTGACAGCATACAATGAGCAGTTCTTC	CASSLTAYNEQFF	.	.	TRBV7-2	TRBJ2-1
TGCAGCGTTGAGCCCTTGGGGACAGGGGACTATCAAGAGACCCAGTACTTC	CSVEPLGTGDYQETQYF	TRBD1	.	TRBV29-1	TRBJ2-5
TGCGCCAGCAGCCAAACAGGGGGTAGGAACGAGCAGTACTTC	CASSQTGGRNEQYF	TRBD1	.	TRBV4-3	TRBJ2-7
TGCGCCAGCAGGGCAGGGGGACAAGAGACCCAGTACTTC	CASRAGGQETQYF	TRBD1	.	TRBV10-2	TRBJ2-5
TGCGCCAGCAGTGAGCCCGACAGGGGGCGGGAAAAACTGTTTTTT	CASSEPDRGREKLFF	TRBD1	.	TRBV10-2	TRBJ1-4
TGTGCCAGCAGCTACCGACAGGGGGCGGGGGGTGAAGCTTTCTTT	CASSYRQGAGGEAFF	TRBD1	.	TRBV7-2	TRBJ1-1
TGCGCCAGCAGCTCAATAGCGGTCCAAGAGACCCAGTACTTC	CASSSIAVQETQYF	.	.	TRBV5-1	TRBJ2-5
TGTGCCAGCAGCGGCGGGCGGGGGAAAGAGACCCAGTACTTC	CASSGGRGKETQYF	TRBD2	once	TRBV5-4	TRBJ2-5
TGCGCCAGCAGCCCTACAGGGGGGGGCAATCAGCCCCAGCATTTT	CASSPTGGGNQPQHF	TRBD1	few	TRBV5-1	TRBJ1-5
TGTGCCAGCAGCGATTGTATTCGTGGGAGGAATAGCACAGATACGCAGTATTTT	CASSDCIRGRNSTDTQYF	.	.	TRBV21-1	TRBJ2-3
TGTGCCAGCAGCGCACGTACTAGCGCTGTAGCCAAAAACATTCAGTACTTC	CASSARTSAVAKNIQYF	TRBD2	.	TRBV7-2	TRBJ2-4
TGTGCCAGCACGGGAGTGGGTGTAGATACGCAGTATTTT	CASTGVGVDTQYF	.	.	TRBV7-2	TRBJ2-3
TGCAGCGTTGAAGATCAAAGGAGATCGGCAGATACGCAGTATTTT	CSVEDQRRSADTQYF	.	.	TRBV29-1	TRBJ2-3
TGTGCCAGCAGCTCCCAATTTAGGGCGGGGGGACAAGAGACCCAGTACTTC	CASSSQFRAGGQETQYF	TRBD2	.	TRBV11-3	TRBJ2-5
TGTGCCAGCAGTTACGCGGGAAGCCATCGGTATGGCTACACCTTC	CASSYAGSHRYGYTF	.	few	TRBV6-5	TRBJ1-2
TGTGCCAGCAGGGGGGGTTTCCAAGTTGAAGCTTTCTTT	CASRGGFQVEAFF	.	.	TRBV6-5	TRBJ1-1
TGTGCCATCAGCACGGGACAGACGAACACTGAAGCTTTCTTT	CAISTGQTNTEAFF	TRBD1	few	TRBV10-3	TRBJ1-1
TGTGCCAGTAGTTGGACAGGGTCGGACGGGGAGCTGTTTTTT	CASSWTGSDGELFF	TRBD1	.	TRBV19	TRBJ2-2
TGTGCCAGCAGTTACTCCCAGGGTCCCGACGAGCAGTACTTC	CASSYSQGPDEQYF	.	.	TRBV6-5	TRBJ2-7
TGTGCCAGCAGCGGCGGACAGGGAGAGACCCAGTACTTC	CASSGGQGETQYF	TRBD1	once	TRBV7-2	TRBJ2-5
TGCGCCAGCAGCCAAGGACAGTCTCCTAACTATGACTACACCTTC	CASSQGQSPNYDYTF	.	.	TRBV4-3	TRBJ1-2
TGTGCCAGCAGCTTAGGCCCACAGGGGGCGATCACCTACGAGCAGTACTTC	CASSLGPQGAITYEQYF	TRBD1	.	TRBV7-2	TRBJ2-7
TGTGCCAGCTCACCACAGACCGGGGGAGGGGCCACTGAAGCTTTCTTT	CASSPQTGGGATEAFF	.	.	TRBV18	TRBJ1-1
TGTGCGGGGCTAGCGGGCGCCAATGAGCAGTTCTTC	CAGLAGANEQFF	TRBD2	.	TRBV7-9	TRBJ2-1
TGCGCCAGCAGCCAAGAGCTAGCGGGGGAGACCCAGTACTTC	CASSQELAGETQYF	TRBD2	few	TRBV4-3	TRBJ2-5
TGTGCCAGCAGCCACACGGACAGCTATAATTCACCCCTCCACTTT	CASSHTDSYNSPLHF	.	.	TRBV7-6	TRBJ1-6
TGTGCCAGCAGTTTATCGGAGGGCCATTCTGGAAACACCATATATTTT	CASSLSEGHSGNTIYF	.	.	TRBV28	TRBJ1-3
TGTGCCAGCAGCCCCACCCAGGGACAGAGTGGCTACACCTTC	CASSPTQGQSGYTF	TRBD1	few	TRBV6-6	TRBJ1-2
TGTGCCAGCAGCCCCCAGGACAGGGCTGGTGAGCAGTTCTTC	CASSPQDRAGEQFF	TRBD1	.	TRBV7-6	TRBJ2-1
TGTGCCAGCAGCTCAGGACAGGGGGCTGTGTATAGCAATCAGCCCCAGCATTTT	CASSSGQGAVYSNQPQHF	TRBD1	.	TRBV5-8	TRBJ1-5
TGTGCCAGCAGCCAAGTCTTATCAGGGTTTGACACTGAAGCTTTCTTT	CASSQVLSGFDTEAFF	.	.	TRBV14	TRBJ1-1
TGTGCCAGTAGCCCATTGTGGGGCGGCGCAACTAATGAAAAACTGTTTTTT	CASSPLWGGATNEKLFF	.	.	TRBV19	TRBJ1-4
TGTGCCAGCAGTTACGCAGACAGGGCTCAAGAGACCCAGTACTTC	CASSYADRAQETQYF	TRBD1	.	TRBV6-5	TRBJ2-5
TGTGCCAGCAGTCGTTCGGCTCTAGGAGCTAATGAAAAACTGTTTTTT	CASSRSALGANEKLFF	.	.	TRBV27	TRBJ1-4
TGCGCCAGCAGCCAAGCACAGGGGGTGAGGCATGGCTACACCTTC	CASSQAQGVRHGYTF	TRBD1	.	TRBV4-3	TRBJ1-2
TGTGCCAGCAGTCCCATCGGAGATTCACCCCTCCACTTT	CASSPIGDSPLHF	.	.	TRBV6-1	TRBJ1-6